This is a list of T cell receptor beta chains from one sample in a study of blood T cell repertoires in COVID-19. Assay: immunoSEQ multiplex PCR; the TCRdb copy retains only in-frame clones and omits some. The top ten hold approximately 4.3% of the sample, which has about 79,000 clones, roughly 90% seen once. Sequencing was performed on peripheral blood. Source of these receptors: a man aged 50-60 years with active COVID-19. The CDR3 runs from the conserved cysteine through the conserved F or W. The D gene is left open where the match is weak. The size of a clone is reported for some rows only, either as once, few or many, or as a class for expanded clones.

>TRBJ1-2|TRBV28|.|once
CASSFPGRGTSKYGYTF
TGTGCCAGCAGCTTTCCGGGACGGGGGACTTCAAAGTATGGCTACACCTTC
>TRBJ1-5|TRBV19|.|.
CASSHVGGEQLNQPQHF
TGTGCCAGTAGTCACGTCGGGGGGGAACAGCTTAATCAGCCCCAGCATTTT
>TRBJ2-4|TRBV18|.|.
CASSPRQALAKNIQYF
TGTGCCAGCTCACCGCGACAGGCCCTAGCCAAAAACATTCAGTACTTC
>TRBJ2-1|TRBV2|TRBD2|.
CASSVTSGSVNEQFF
TGTGCCAGCAGTGTGACTAGCGGGAGTGTTAATGAGCAGTTCTTC
>TRBJ2-2|TRBV4-1|TRBD1|.
CASSQMWTGGGSGELFF
TGCGCCAGCAGCCAAATGTGGACAGGGGGCGGGTCCGGGGAGCTGTTTTTT
>TRBJ2-1|TRBV6-5|TRBD1|.
CASIPGQGYNEQFF
TGTGCCAGCATTCCGGGACAGGGCTACAATGAGCAGTTCTTC
>TRBJ2-1|TRBV24-1|TRBD2|.
CATSDFPLAGVNNEQFF
TGTGCCACCAGTGATTTCCCTCTAGCGGGAGTCAACAATGAGCAGTTCTTC
>TRBJ2-3|TRBV5-6|TRBD2|.
CASSLAGGIARVTDTQYF
TGTGCCAGCAGCTTGGCGGGGGGGATCGCCCGGGTTACAGATACGCAGTATTTT
>TRBJ2-2|TRBV6-1|.|.
CASSETKGLTGELFF
TGTGCCAGCAGTGAAACTAAGGGGCTCACCGGGGAGCTGTTTTTT
>TRBJ2-1|TRBV19|.|once
CASSMGREIHNEQFF
TGTGCCAGTAGTATGGGACGGGAGATCCACAATGAGCAGTTCTTC
>TRBJ1-4|TRBV18|.|.
CASPPRGLIGEKLFF
TGTGCCAGCCCTCCGCGGGGACTAATAGGTGAAAAACTGTTTTTT
>TRBJ1-6|TRBV30|TRBD1|.
CASTGFTYNSPLHF
TGTGCCTCGACAGGGTTCACCTATAATTCACCCCTCCACTTT
>TRBJ2-3|TRBV14|TRBD2|.
CASSQDLREGSRFTDTQYF
TGTGCCAGCAGCCAAGATTTAAGGGAGGGCAGTAGATTCACAGATACGCAGTATTTT
>TRBJ1-6|TRBV21-1|.|few
CASSTCTSDNYSPLHF
TGTGCCAGCAGCACCTGCACCTCGGACAATTATTCACCCCTCCACTTT
>TRBJ2-6|TRBV6-4|.|.
CASRPGGFPVSGANVLTF
TGTGCCAGCAGACCTGGGGGGTTCCCCGTCTCTGGGGCCAACGTCCTGACTTTC
>TRBJ2-7|TRBV7-9|.|.
CASSPDTHHEQYF
TGTGCCAGCAGCCCGGACACCCACCACGAGCAGTACTTC
>TRBJ2-7|TRBV18|TRBD1|.
CASSPTGGYEQYF
TGTGCCAGCTCACCTACAGGGGGCTACGAGCAGTACTTC
>TRBJ2-3|TRBV7-2|TRBD2|.
CASSRNPSSGGYTPQYF
TGTGCCAGCAGCAGAAACCCCTCTAGCGGGGGATATACGCCGCAGTATTTT
>TRBJ1-1|TRBV11-2|TRBD1|once
CASSSPPTGVVFF
TGTGCCAGCAGCAGCCCTCCTACAGGGGTTGTTTTCTTT
>TRBJ2-2|TRBV28|.|.
CASSLHGNTGELFF
TGTGCCAGCAGTTTACATGGCAACACCGGGGAGCTGTTTTTT
>TRBJ1-4|TRBV6-6|TRBD1|.
CASSQKTGVGEKLFF
TGTGCCAGCAGTCAGAAGACAGGGGTGGGTGAAAAACTGTTTTTT
>TRBJ2-2|TRBV6-2/TRBV6-3|.|.
CASSYILASGELFF
TGTGCCAGCAGTTACATACTAGCTTCCGGGGAGCTGTTTTTT
>TRBJ1-2|TRBV7-9|.|.
CASSLKQYGYTF
TGTGCCAGCAGCTTAAAACAGTATGGCTACACCTTC
>TRBJ1-2|TRBV10-3|TRBD1|.
CAISESGGDRVGYTF
TGTGCCATCAGTGAGTCAGGAGGGGACAGGGTCGGCTACACCTTC
>TRBJ2-1|TRBV2|TRBD2|.
CASSDRSRLAGVNNEQFF
TGTGCCAGCAGTGATAGGTCAAGGCTAGCGGGAGTCAACAATGAGCAGTTCTTC
>TRBJ1-2|TRBV28|TRBD1|.
CASSSGKGAVDGYTF
TGTGCCAGCAGTTCTGGAAAGGGGGCAGTGGATGGCTACACCTTC
>TRBJ2-2|TRBV29-1|.|.
CSVDGQGTGELFF
TGCAGCGTTGACGGCCAGGGGACCGGGGAGCTGTTTTTT
>TRBJ2-1|TRBV7-3|.|.
CASSTYLGEEQFF
TGTGCCAGCAGCACCTACCTAGGGGAAGAGCAGTTCTTC
>TRBJ2-6|TRBV6-5|.|.
CASAWRGGANVLTF
TGTGCCAGCGCCTGGAGGGGTGGGGCCAACGTCCTGACTTTC
>TRBJ1-1|TRBV1|.|few
CTSSQVVTDMNTEAFF
TGCACCAGCAGCCAAGTTGTTACAGACATGAACACTGAAGCTTTCTTT
>TRBJ2-1|TRBV5-1|.|.
CASSLVGYLDYNEQFF
TGCGCCAGCAGCTTGGTCGGTTACCTCGACTACAATGAGCAGTTCTTC
>TRBJ2-1|TRBV27|.|.
CASSLRRETYNEQFF
TGTGCCAGCAGTTTAAGGAGGGAAACCTACAATGAGCAGTTCTTC
>TRBJ1-6|TRBV11-2|TRBD1|.
CASRGQAGNNSPLHF
TGTGCCAGCAGGGGACAGGCCGGGAATAATTCACCCCTCCACTTT